This TCR beta chain was documented in a study of identical twins. This clonotype appeared a few times. Its target is not known. MiXCR, applied by TCRdb to the 5' RACE reads, yields one record per CDR3 protein. The sample shows 1.5 million to 2 million distinct CDR3 sequences, roughly a third of them seen only once. Findings and caveats of the study: Beta clonotypes that were abundant in cord blood contained fewer insertions, a pattern absent from memory repertoires.

Germline CDR1 and CDR2: MNHEY and SMNVEV (reference sequence). With V trimmed by 6 bases and J by 4 bases, 5 bases remained unmatched. The CDR3 length is 13 residues. The sample consisted of cord blood. The chain recombines TRBV27 with TRBJ1-2, with 7 bases lining up with TRBD1. The clonotype was recovered from a newborn girl in good health. CDR3 in DNA: TGTGCCAGCAGCTTCAGGGGGTTCTATGGCTACACCTTC. Its protein is CASSFRGFYGYTF.